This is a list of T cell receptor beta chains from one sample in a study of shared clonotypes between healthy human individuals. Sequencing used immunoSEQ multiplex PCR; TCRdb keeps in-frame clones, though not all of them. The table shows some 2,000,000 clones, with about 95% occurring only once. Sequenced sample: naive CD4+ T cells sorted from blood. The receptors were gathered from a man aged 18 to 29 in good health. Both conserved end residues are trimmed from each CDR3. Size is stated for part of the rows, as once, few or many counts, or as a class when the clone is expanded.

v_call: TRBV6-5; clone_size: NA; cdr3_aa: ASSQRQGASYEQY
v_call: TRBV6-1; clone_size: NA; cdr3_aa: ASSESGRGDEKLF
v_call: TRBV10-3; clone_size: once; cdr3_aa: AISDGQGGANVLT
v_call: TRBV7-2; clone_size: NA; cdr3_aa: ASSSEQGNYGYT
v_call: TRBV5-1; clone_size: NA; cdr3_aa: ASRRGQQQF
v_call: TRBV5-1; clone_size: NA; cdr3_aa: ASSLNPGTTATNEKLF
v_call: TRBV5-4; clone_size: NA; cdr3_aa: ASSSPGQAYNEQF
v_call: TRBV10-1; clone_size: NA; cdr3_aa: ASSQAGGYEQY
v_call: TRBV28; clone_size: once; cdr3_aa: ASSFRQGPTGELF
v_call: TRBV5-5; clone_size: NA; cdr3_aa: ASSFHVEGYT
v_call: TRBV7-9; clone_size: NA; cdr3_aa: ASETNRGLGELF
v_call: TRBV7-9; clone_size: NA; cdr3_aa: ASSLRQSYEQY
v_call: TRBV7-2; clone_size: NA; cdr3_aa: ASRVQGTYGYT
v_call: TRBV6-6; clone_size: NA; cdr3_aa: ASRQTGLEQY
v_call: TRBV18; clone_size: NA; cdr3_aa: ASSPPGDPNEQY
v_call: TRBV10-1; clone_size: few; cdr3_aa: ASSVSRYYGYT
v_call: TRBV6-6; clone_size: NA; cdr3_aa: ASSLQDAGANVLT
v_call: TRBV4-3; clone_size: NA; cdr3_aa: ASSQAPGATNEKLF
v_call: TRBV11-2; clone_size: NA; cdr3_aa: ASSLAPKGKGYEQY
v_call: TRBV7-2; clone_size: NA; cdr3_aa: ASSLDNNEQF
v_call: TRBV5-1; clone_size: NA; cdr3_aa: ASSLTGLQETQY
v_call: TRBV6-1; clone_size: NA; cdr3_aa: ASSVLGYT
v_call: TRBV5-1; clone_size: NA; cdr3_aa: ASSFGTFNTGELF
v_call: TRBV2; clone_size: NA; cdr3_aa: ASSEDVNTGELF
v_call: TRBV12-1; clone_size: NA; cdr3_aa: GTTPSDSYQETQY
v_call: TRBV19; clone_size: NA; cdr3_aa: ASRTGGAGANVLT
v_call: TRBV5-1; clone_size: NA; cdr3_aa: ASSGEYGSGSSYEQY
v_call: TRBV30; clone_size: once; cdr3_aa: AWSAGQAGYT
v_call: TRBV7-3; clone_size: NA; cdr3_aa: ASSFQHSGANVLT
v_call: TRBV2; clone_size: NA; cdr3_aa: ASSVSGFEGEQY
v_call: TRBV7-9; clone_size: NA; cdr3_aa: ASSLRGLSYEQY